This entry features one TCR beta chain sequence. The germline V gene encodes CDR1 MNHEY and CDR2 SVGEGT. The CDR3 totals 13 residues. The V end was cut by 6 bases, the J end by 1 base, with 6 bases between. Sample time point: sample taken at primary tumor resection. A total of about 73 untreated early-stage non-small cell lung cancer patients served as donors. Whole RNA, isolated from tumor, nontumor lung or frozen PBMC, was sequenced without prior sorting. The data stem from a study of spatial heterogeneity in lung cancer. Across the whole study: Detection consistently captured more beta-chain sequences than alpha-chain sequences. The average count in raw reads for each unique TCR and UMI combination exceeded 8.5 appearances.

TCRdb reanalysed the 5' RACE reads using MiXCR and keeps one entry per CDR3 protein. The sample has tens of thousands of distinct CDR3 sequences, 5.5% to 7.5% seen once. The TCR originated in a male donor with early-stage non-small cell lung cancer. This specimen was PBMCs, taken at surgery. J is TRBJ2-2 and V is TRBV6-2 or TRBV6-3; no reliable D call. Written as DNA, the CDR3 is TGTGCCAGCAGCAGCTGGAACACCGGGGAGCTGTTTTTT. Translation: CASSSWNTGELFF.